Presented here are 24 T cell receptor beta chains from one specimen sequenced in a study of cytomegalovirus exposure and HLA in healthy donors. Assay used: immunoSEQ multiplex PCR; TCRdb lists only in-frame clones, some missing. Among 150,000 to 200,000 clones listed, approximately 89% were seen once. The sample consisted of PBMCs. The receptor source for this set is a young man in good health and CMV-seropositive.

The gene calls are TRBV28 and TRBJ2-7; D remains ambiguous. The CDR3 has 15 amino acids. The ends were cut back, 5 bases at V and 1 base at J, with 15 bases in the middle. Germline V gene data show CDR1 as MDHEN and CDR2 as SYDVKM. CDR3 nucleotide sequence: TGTGCCAGCAGTCCTTCGCGCGGCCTGTCCTACGAGCAGTACTTC. Encoded protein: CASSPSRGLSYEQYF.

The chain carries TRBV11-2 and TRBJ2-1; TRBD2 matches 9 bases. Unmatched junction bases numbered 4, after V lost 4 bases and J lost 9 bases. Germline V gives CDR1 SGHAT, CDR2 FQNNGV. The CDR3 length is 13 residues. The CDR3 reads CASSSRRGGEQFF. DNA for the CDR3: TGTGCCAGCAGCTCGAGGCGGGGGGGTGAGCAGTTCTTC. The entire variable domain, with the rest obtained from reference TRBV11-2 and TRBJ2-1, is as follows: EAGVAQSPRYKIIEKRQSVAFWCNPISGHATLYWYQQILGQGPKLLIQFQNNGVVDDSQLPKDRFSAERLKGVDSTLKIQPAKLEDSAVYLCASSSRRGGEQFFGPGTRLTVL.

This chain links TRBV9 with TRBJ1-2; the match to TRBD1 covers 8 bases. Germline CDR1 reads SGDLS; CDR2 reads YYNGEE. V lost 4 bases and J lost 0; bases outside the gene matches: 11. The CDR3 consists of 17 residues. This CDR3 is CASSSDRGGKTNYGYTF. The CDR3 bases are TGTGCCAGCAGCTCCGACAGGGGCGGAAAGACTAACTATGGCTACACCTTC. Based on the CDR3 plus reference TRBV9 and TRBJ1-2, the full variable domain is DSGVTQTPKHLITATGQRVTLRCSPRSGDLSVYWYQQSLDQGLQFLIQYYNGEERAKGNILERFSAQQFPDLHSELNLSSLELGDSALYFCASSSDRGGKTNYGYTFGSGTRLTVV.

This chain uses TRBV29-1 with TRBJ1-2; TRBD1 matches at 8 bases. The CDR3 has 14 amino acids. Germline CDR1 reads SQVTM; CDR2 reads ANQGSEA. V lost 5 bases and J lost 1; bases outside the gene matches: 6. The CDR3 coding sequence is TGCAGCGTTCCGGACAGGGATCTTAACTATGGCTACACCTTC. This gives the protein CSVPDRDLNYGYTF.

The genes are TRBV4-3 and TRBJ2-7; 8 nucleotides align to TRBD2. The CDR3 runs to 16 residues. V lost 2 bases and J lost 2; bases outside the gene matches: 8. The germline gives CDR1 LGHNA, CDR2 YSLEER. The CDR3 here is CASSQLHGGGPYEQYF. The CDR3 nucleotides are TGCGCCAGCAGCCAATTACACGGGGGGGGCCCCTACGAGCAGTACTTC.

This chain links TRBV28 with TRBJ1-5; the match to TRBD1 covers 10 bases. The junction had 6 bases not matched to a gene; V was cut back by 8 bases and J by 5 bases. The CDR3 covers 14 residues. Per germline, CDR1 MDHEN and CDR2 SYDVKM. The CDR3 spells CASFSGQGDQPQHF. CDR3 DNA sequence: TGTGCCAGCTTTTCTGGACAGGGGGATCAGCCCCAGCATTTT.

The chain has TRBV2 and TRBJ1-4; D may be TRBD1 (5 bases). Germline loops: CDR1 SNHLY, CDR2 FYNNEI. V lost 8 bases and J 8 bases, leaving 15 bases between the germline ends. The CDR3 runs to 13 residues. The CDR3 DNA reads TGTGCCAGCCACGGCAGGGAATTGGAAAAACTGTTTTTT. It codes for CASHGRELEKLFF.

The table lists this clone with a few counts. The V call is TRBV27, the J call TRBJ2-7; D not resolved. The length of the CDR3 is 14 residues. The germline V and J ends were trimmed by 0 bases and 2 bases, with 8 bases remaining between them. Germline CDR1 is MNHEY and CDR2 is SMNVEV (reference sequence). This chain's CDR3 is CASSLSRRTYEQYF. The CDR3, as DNA: TGTGCCAGCAGTTTATCGAGGCGGACCTACGAGCAGTACTTC.

The chain employs TRBV18 and TRBJ2-5; TRBD2 matches 13 bases. The CDR3 runs to 18 residues. CDR1 and CDR2 (germline): KGHSH, LQKENI. Losses at the gene ends were 0 bases for V and 1 base for J; bases not matched to a gene: 5. CDR3 sequence (DNA): TGTGCCAGCTCACCACCTATTGGGACTAGCGGGACCCAAGAGACCCAGTACTTC. This sequence encodes CASSPPIGTSGTQETQYF. The variable domain in full, with the rest retrieved from reference TRBV18 and TRBJ2-5, is NAGVMQNPRHLVRRRGQEARLRCSPMKGHSHVYWYRQLPEEGLKFMVYLQKENIIDESGMPKERFSAEFPKEGPSILRIQQVVRGDSAAYFCASSPPIGTSGTQETQYFGPGTRLLVL.

This clone was found once. The rearrangement uses TRBV11-2 and TRBJ1-4, with 7 bases matching TRBD1. The CDR3 spans 14 residues. V lost 5 bases, J lost 8 bases, and 8 bases stayed unmatched. CDR1 is SGHAT and CDR2 is FQNNGV in the germline V gene. CDR3 protein: CASSLTGTVEKLFF. As DNA, the CDR3 is TGTGCCAGCAGCCTCACCGGGACAGTCGAAAAACTGTTTTTT.

V is TRBV19 and J is TRBJ2-2; no clear D. Between the trimmed V and J ends, which lost 5 bases and 4 bases, there was a span of 14 bases. Germline V lookup: CDR1 LNHDA, CDR2 SQIVND (reference sequence). CDR3 length: 15 amino acids. CDR3 sequence (DNA): TGTGCCAGTAGTGTAAGCCTAGTACTCACCGGGGAGCTGTTTTTT. Amino acids: CASSVSLVLTGELFF.

This chain uses TRBV14 with TRBJ2-7; the match to TRBD1 covers 9 bases. The germline V gene encodes CDR1 SGHDN and CDR2 FVKESK. The CDR3 length is 15 residues. The V gene end was trimmed by 4 bases and the J gene end by 6 bases; junction bases not matched to a gene: 10. The chain's CDR3 is CASSLHGQGRREQYF. CDR3 in DNA: TGTGCCAGCAGCCTTCACGGACAGGGGAGACGCGAGCAGTACTTC.

V usage is TRBV2 and J usage is TRBJ2-5; no reliable D call. The V end was cut by 5 bases, the J end by 5 bases, with 6 bases between. The CDR3 consists of 11 residues. The germline V gene has CDR1 SNHLY and CDR2 FYNNEI. The CDR3 DNA follows: TGTGCCAGCAGTTCCCGTGAGACCCAGTACTTC. Its translation: CASSSRETQYF.

The rearrangement uses TRBV4-3 and TRBJ2-7; the match to TRBD2 covers 8 bases. CDR1 and CDR2 (germline): LGHNA, YSLEER. The CDR3 consists of 16 residues. The J segment lost 1 base and the V segment lost 1 base, leaving 6 bases of the junction unmatched. CDR3 region: CASSQGLAGLSYEQYF. In DNA, the CDR3 is TGCGCCAGCAGCCAAGGGCTAGCGGGTCTGTCCTACGAGCAGTACTTC.

This CDR3 reads CASSPGVSNEQYF. CDR3 DNA: TGTGCCAGTAGTCCGGGGGTCTCAAACGAGCAGTACTTC. V gene TRBV19 combines with J gene TRBJ2-7; possibly TRBD2 for D (6 bases). The CDR3 is 13 amino acids. Trimming stripped 5 bases from V and 5 bases from J, with 13 bases between. The germline V gene encodes CDR1 LNHDA and CDR2 SQIVND (reference sequence).

The rearrangement links TRBV4-1 to TRBJ2-7, with TRBD1 matching over 11 bases. This CDR3 comprises 15 residues. Germline V gene lookup returns CDR1 MGHRA and CDR2 YSYEKL. V lost 3 bases to trimming and J lost 6 bases; unmatched junction nucleotides: 7. This CDR3 is CASSQAGTGGFEQYF. The CDR3 DNA is TGCGCCAGCAGCCAGGCGGGGACAGGGGGTTTCGAGCAGTACTTC.

The J gene is TRBJ2-2, the V gene TRBV9, with D tentatively TRBD2 (5 bases). The length of the CDR3 is 16 residues. The V gene lost 3 bases and the J gene lost 4 bases, with 16 bases spanning the gap. CDR1 and CDR2 from the germline V gene are SGDLS and YYNGEE. The CDR3, as DNA: TGTGCCAGCAGCGCCGAGGGTAGCGAGGGCACCGGGGAGCTGTTTTTT. Residues: CASSAEGSEGTGELFF.

The gene calls are TRBV7-9 and TRBJ1-5, with D hard to call. Germline CDR1 is SEHNR and CDR2 is FQNEAQ (reference sequence). The CDR3 contains 13 residues. The V end was cut by 1 base, the J end by 7 bases, with 8 bases between. CDR3 sequence reads: CASSLDRRQPQHF. Written as DNA, the CDR3 is TGTGCCAGCAGCTTAGACCGGCGGCAGCCCCAGCATTTT.

The chain links TRBV7-2 to TRBJ2-5; a possible D gene is TRBD2 (6 bases). This CDR3 is 13 amino acids long. The V and J ends lost 6 bases and 2 bases respectively, with 10 bases between them. Germline CDR1 SGHTA, CDR2 FQGNSA. The CDR3 DNA reads as TGTGCCAGCAGGGCGGGACTGCAAGAGACCCAGTACTTC. It yields the protein CASRAGLQETQYF.

The V gene is TRBV5-4, the J gene TRBJ2-7; D is perhaps TRBD1 (6 bases). The ends were cut back, 1 base at V and 2 bases at J, with 10 bases in the middle. The CDR3 covers 14 residues. Germline V lookup: CDR1 SGHNT, CDR2 YYREEE (reference sequence). The CDR3 sequence: CASSLSDRAYEQYF. The DNA for the CDR3 is TGTGCCAGCAGCTTGTCGGACAGAGCCTACGAGCAGTACTTC.

This clone appeared once. This sequence joins TRBV7-3 and TRBJ2-3; TRBD2 matches at 8 bases. CDR1 is SGHTA, CDR2 FQGTGA, per germline. The J segment lost 4 bases and the V segment lost 2 bases, leaving 5 bases of the junction unmatched. This CDR3 is 15 amino acids long. As DNA, the CDR3 is TGTGCCAGCAGCTTAGGGCTAGCGGGCGCAGATACGCAGTATTTT. Encoded protein: CASSLGLAGADTQYF.

This clone was seen a single time. This chain links TRBV2 with TRBJ1-2; tentatively, D is TRBD1 (5 bases). Trimming shortened V by 8 bases and J by 2 bases, and 9 bases separated the two germline ends. The germline V gene has CDR1 SNHLY and CDR2 FYNNEI. The CDR3 spans 12 residues. The CDR3 nucleotides read TGTGCCAGCTCCCGGGGGAACTATGGCTACACCTTC. As protein: CASSRGNYGYTF.

The chain uses TRBV20-1 and TRBJ2-1; D remains unclear. CDR1 is DFQATT, CDR2 SNEGSKA, per germline (reference sequence). V dropped 0 bases and J dropped 10 bases, with 7 bases sitting between them. This CDR3 contains 11 residues. The CDR3 region is CSARDPREQFF. The DNA for the CDR3 is TGCAGTGCTAGAGATCCCCGGGAGCAGTTCTTC.

This clone came up many times. V usage is TRBV7-8 and J usage is TRBJ2-1, with D perhaps TRBD2 (5 bases). This CDR3 comprises 13 residues. Germline values: CDR1 SGHVS, CDR2 FQNEAQ. V gave up 6 bases and J gave up 5 bases, with 11 bases separating them. This chain's CDR3 is CASSRTGNNEQFF. CDR3 in DNA: TGTGCCAGCAGTAGGACCGGGAACAATGAGCAGTTCTTC. Using reference TRBV7-8 and TRBJ2-1 for the parts outside the CDR3, the full variable domain is GAGVSQSPRYKVAKRGQDVALRCDPISGHVSLFWYQQALGQGPEFLTYFQNEAQLDKSGLPSDRFFAERPEGSVSTLKIQRTQQEDSAVYLCASSRTGNNEQFFGPGTRLTVL.